This TCR beta chain was captured by sequencing in a study of Ad26.COV2.S vaccination and SARS-CoV-2 variants. Treatment: about 20 received Ad26.COV2.S at low or high dose, single or two shots; 5 received placebo; per-sample allocation not given. The study sampled participants on day 63 after the first vaccine or placebo injection. TCRdb's table, derived via immunoSEQ multiplex PCR, lists solely in-frame clones and lacks some. The data hold some 450,000 clones, with about 90% observed a single time. The V gene end was trimmed by 7 bases and the J gene end by 4 bases; junction bases not matched to a gene: 6. The CDR3 is made up of 15 amino acids. CDR1 and CDR2 (germline): SNHLY, FYNNEI.

V is TRBV2 and J is TRBJ1-5; 11 bases map to TRBD1. The source material was peripheral blood, sampled in a trial of Ad26.COV2.S vaccine versus placebo. The receptor was isolated from a person aged 18-60 years who received the Ad26.COV2.S COVID-19 vaccine or a placebo. The CDR3 region is CASTWTGGGNQPQHF. The CDR3 nucleotides are TGTGCCAGCACTTGGACAGGGGGCGGTAATCAGCCCCAGCATTTT.